These T cell receptor beta chains were read from a single sample in a study of T cell responses to AZD1222 COVID-19 vaccine. Clones were sequenced by immunoSEQ multiplex PCR, and TCRdb holds only the in-frame ones, with some missing. This sample carries 50,000 to 65,000 clones, roughly 90% of them seen once, and the ten largest clones take around 13%. Sample: peripheral blood, taken 28 days after the second AZD1222 dose. Source of these receptors: an adult who received the AZD1222 COVID-19 vaccine. CDR3s include the opening cysteine and the closing phenylalanine or tryptophan. The order of the fields is J gene, clone size, D gene, V gene, CDR3 protein, CDR3 DNA. A D gene is named only where the DNA matches it firmly. Not every row has a clone size; where given, it reads once, few, many or a size class.

j_gene: TRBJ2-3; abundance: -; d_gene: TRBD1; v_gene: TRBV6-5; CDR3aa: CASRRDRGGTDTQYF; CDR3nt: TGTGCCAGCAGGAGGGACAGGGGTGGGACAGATACGCAGTATTTT
j_gene: TRBJ2-5; abundance: -; d_gene: -; v_gene: TRBV11-3; CDR3aa: CASSVRTAQETQYF; CDR3nt: TGTGCCAGCAGCGTCCGGACTGCTCAAGAGACCCAGTACTTC
j_gene: TRBJ1-2; abundance: once; d_gene: -; v_gene: TRBV6-5; CDR3aa: CASTPERASYGYTF; CDR3nt: TGTGCCAGCACCCCGGAGAGGGCTTCATATGGCTACACCTTC
j_gene: TRBJ1-4; abundance: -; d_gene: TRBD1; v_gene: TRBV5-1; CDR3aa: CASSLTGALDEKLFF; CDR3nt: TGCGCCAGCAGCTTGACAGGGGCTTTAGATGAAAAACTGTTTTTT
j_gene: TRBJ1-6; abundance: -; d_gene: TRBD1; v_gene: TRBV4-1; CDR3aa: CASSRRPGTGDNSPLHF; CDR3nt: TGCGCCAGCAGCCGGAGACCCGGGACAGGGGACAATTCACCCCTCCACTTT
j_gene: TRBJ2-1; abundance: -; d_gene: TRBD2; v_gene: TRBV5-1; CDR3aa: CASSSRAGGSYNEQFF; CDR3nt: TGCGCCAGCAGCTCCCGAGCGGGAGGGTCCTACAATGAGCAGTTCTTC
j_gene: TRBJ2-3; abundance: -; d_gene: -; v_gene: TRBV5-4; CDR3aa: CASSGISGRLTDTQYF; CDR3nt: TGTGCCAGCAGCGGTATTTCGGGCCGACTCACAGATACGCAGTATTTT
j_gene: TRBJ2-3; abundance: few; d_gene: TRBD2; v_gene: TRBV5-1; CDR3aa: CASSLDRASGIPSTDTQYF; CDR3nt: TGCGCCAGCAGCTTGGATAGGGCTAGCGGGATCCCGAGCACAGATACGCAGTATTTT
j_gene: TRBJ2-7; abundance: -; d_gene: TRBD1; v_gene: TRBV6-1; CDR3aa: CASSHPGQGSEQYF; CDR3nt: TGTGCCAGCAGCCACCCGGGACAGGGAAGCGAGCAGTACTTC
j_gene: TRBJ2-2; abundance: -; d_gene: TRBD1; v_gene: TRBV6-5; CDR3aa: CASSSTGTVITGELFF; CDR3nt: TGTGCCAGCAGTTCAACCGGGACAGTGATCACCGGGGAGCTGTTTTTT
j_gene: TRBJ1-2; abundance: once; d_gene: -; v_gene: TRBV7-9; CDR3aa: CASSLGVRGPNYGYTF; CDR3nt: TGTGCCAGCAGCTTAGGGGTCCGCGGGCCTAACTATGGCTACACCTTC
j_gene: TRBJ2-7; abundance: -; d_gene: -; v_gene: TRBV6-5; CDR3aa: CASSYGTDSYEQYF; CDR3nt: TGTGCCAGCAGTTACGGGACGGACTCCTACGAGCAGTACTTC
j_gene: TRBJ2-1; abundance: -; d_gene: -; v_gene: TRBV29-1; CDR3aa: CSVETGDSYNEQFF; CDR3nt: TGCAGCGTTGAGACAGGAGACTCCTACAATGAGCAGTTCTTC
j_gene: TRBJ1-1; abundance: -; d_gene: -; v_gene: TRBV5-1; CDR3aa: CASSLGGRTEAFF; CDR3nt: TGCGCCAGCAGCTTGGGGGGAAGAACTGAAGCTTTCTTT
j_gene: TRBJ2-2; abundance: -; d_gene: -; v_gene: TRBV2; CDR3aa: CASMEGPTGELFF; CDR3nt: TGTGCCAGCATGGAGGGGCCCACCGGGGAGCTGTTTTTT
j_gene: TRBJ2-2; abundance: -; d_gene: -; v_gene: TRBV2; CDR3aa: CASSWTVSTGELFF; CDR3nt: TGTGCCAGCAGTTGGACAGTATCCACCGGGGAGCTGTTTTTT
j_gene: TRBJ1-5; abundance: few; d_gene: -; v_gene: TRBV4-2; CDR3aa: CASSQPLGNQPQHF; CDR3nt: TGTGCCAGCAGCCAACCCCTGGGGAATCAGCCCCAGCATTTT
j_gene: TRBJ1-3; abundance: -; d_gene: -; v_gene: TRBV19; CDR3aa: CASWTSSSGNTIYF; CDR3nt: TGTGCCAGTTGGACTTCCTCCTCTGGAAACACCATATATTTT
j_gene: TRBJ2-4; abundance: -; d_gene: -; v_gene: TRBV7-9; CDR3aa: CASSLAEGGNIQYF; CDR3nt: TGTGCCAGCAGCTTAGCGGAAGGGGGAAACATTCAGTACTTC
j_gene: TRBJ1-1; abundance: -; d_gene: TRBD1; v_gene: TRBV6-1; CDR3aa: CASSEVRGRGLTEAFF; CDR3nt: TGTGCCAGCAGTGAAGTAAGGGGCAGGGGGCTCACTGAAGCTTTCTTT
j_gene: TRBJ2-1; abundance: few; d_gene: TRBD2; v_gene: TRBV28; CDR3aa: CASLVGLAGGNEQFF; CDR3nt: TGTGCCAGTTTAGTCGGCCTAGCGGGAGGTAATGAGCAGTTCTTC
j_gene: TRBJ1-6; abundance: once; d_gene: -; v_gene: TRBV19; CDR3aa: CASSIGADSPLHF; CDR3nt: TGTGCCAGTAGTATAGGAGCTGATTCACCCCTCCACTTT
j_gene: TRBJ1-5; abundance: -; d_gene: TRBD1; v_gene: TRBV7-9; CDR3aa: CASSLAQGDQPQHF; CDR3nt: TGTGCCAGCAGCTTAGCCCAGGGGGATCAGCCCCAGCATTTT
j_gene: TRBJ2-7; abundance: medium-sized; d_gene: TRBD1; v_gene: TRBV10-3; CDR3aa: CATGTGDYEQYF; CDR3nt: TGTGCCACCGGGACAGGGGACTACGAGCAGTACTTC
j_gene: TRBJ2-2; abundance: -; d_gene: -; v_gene: TRBV19; CDR3aa: CASTRRDAGELFF; CDR3nt: TGTGCCAGTACCCGGAGGGACGCCGGGGAGCTGTTTTTT
j_gene: TRBJ2-2; abundance: -; d_gene: -; v_gene: TRBV5-1; CDR3aa: CASSLGSGETGELFF; CDR3nt: TGCGCCAGCAGCTTGGGGAGTGGGGAAACCGGGGAGCTGTTTTTT
j_gene: TRBJ1-5; abundance: -; d_gene: TRBD1; v_gene: TRBV7-3; CDR3aa: CASSLTGGGQPQHF; CDR3nt: TGTGCCAGCAGCTTGACAGGGGGCGGGCAGCCCCAGCATTTT
j_gene: TRBJ1-2; abundance: -; d_gene: -; v_gene: TRBV2; CDR3aa: CASSEILGINGYTF; CDR3nt: TGTGCCAGCAGTGAGATCTTAGGGATAAATGGCTACACCTTC
j_gene: TRBJ2-1; abundance: -; d_gene: TRBD2; v_gene: TRBV6-5; CDR3aa: CASRVGLAGVDEQFF; CDR3nt: TGTGCCAGCAGGGTGGGACTAGCGGGAGTCGATGAGCAGTTCTTC
j_gene: TRBJ1-2; abundance: -; d_gene: -; v_gene: TRBV28; CDR3aa: CASNQGTVANYGYTF; CDR3nt: TGTGCCAGCAACCAGGGGACGGTAGCTAACTATGGCTACACCTTC
j_gene: TRBJ1-2; abundance: -; d_gene: TRBD1; v_gene: TRBV5-1; CDR3aa: CASSYGQGANYGYTF; CDR3nt: TGCGCCAGCAGCTATGGACAGGGTGCTAACTATGGCTACACCTTC
j_gene: TRBJ1-4; abundance: -; d_gene: -; v_gene: TRBV30; CDR3aa: CAGGGASNEKLFF; CDR3nt: TGTGCGGGAGGGGGGGCCAGTAATGAAAAACTGTTTTTT
j_gene: TRBJ1-2; abundance: -; d_gene: TRBD1; v_gene: TRBV6-2/TRBV6-3; CDR3aa: CASSYAGQATSNYGYTF; CDR3nt: TGTGCCAGCAGTTACGCGGGACAGGCAACGTCTAACTATGGCTACACCTTC
j_gene: TRBJ1-5; abundance: -; d_gene: -; v_gene: TRBV9; CDR3aa: CASSLSSTGPQHF; CDR3nt: TGTGCCAGCAGCCTGTCATCCACAGGTCCCCAGCATTTT
j_gene: TRBJ1-5; abundance: few; d_gene: -; v_gene: TRBV19; CDR3aa: CASSIERGVGNQPQHF; CDR3nt: TGTGCCAGTAGTATAGAGAGGGGAGTTGGCAATCAGCCCCAGCATTTT
j_gene: TRBJ2-1; abundance: -; d_gene: -; v_gene: TRBV30; CDR3aa: CAWSVPPGPNEQFF; CDR3nt: TGTGCCTGGAGTGTACCCCCAGGGCCCAATGAGCAGTTCTTC
j_gene: TRBJ1-2; abundance: -; d_gene: TRBD1; v_gene: TRBV19; CDR3aa: CASGQGQRAYGYTF; CDR3nt: TGTGCCAGTGGCCAGGGACAGCGGGCCTATGGCTACACCTTC
j_gene: TRBJ1-2; abundance: once; d_gene: -; v_gene: TRBV18; CDR3aa: CASSQQGDYGYTF; CDR3nt: TGTGCCAGCTCACAACAAGGTGATTATGGCTACACCTTC
j_gene: TRBJ1-2; abundance: -; d_gene: -; v_gene: TRBV13; CDR3aa: CASSSRAAAPNYGYTF; CDR3nt: TGTGCCAGCAGCTCTCGGGCAGCCGCCCCTAACTATGGCTACACCTTC
j_gene: TRBJ2-5; abundance: once; d_gene: TRBD2; v_gene: TRBV5-8; CDR3aa: CASSLGTSGLEETQYF; CDR3nt: TGTGCCAGCAGCCTAGGGACTAGCGGTCTCGAAGAGACCCAGTACTTC
j_gene: TRBJ2-3; abundance: -; d_gene: TRBD2; v_gene: TRBV30; CDR3aa: CAWSPGLVTDTQYF; CDR3nt: TGTGCCTGGAGCCCGGGACTAGTTACAGATACGCAGTATTTT
j_gene: TRBJ2-1; abundance: -; d_gene: TRBD2; v_gene: TRBV5-1; CDR3aa: CASTERGNSYNEQFF; CDR3nt: TGCGCCAGCACCGAGCGGGGGAACTCCTACAATGAGCAGTTCTTC
j_gene: TRBJ1-5; abundance: -; d_gene: -; v_gene: TRBV6-5; CDR3aa: CASSVGIGAQHF; CDR3nt: TGTGCCAGCAGCGTCGGCATTGGGGCCCAGCATTTT
j_gene: TRBJ2-3; abundance: -; d_gene: TRBD2; v_gene: TRBV5-6; CDR3aa: CASSFSGPPENTQYF; CDR3nt: TGTGCCAGCAGCTTTAGCGGGCCCCCGGAAAATACGCAGTATTTT